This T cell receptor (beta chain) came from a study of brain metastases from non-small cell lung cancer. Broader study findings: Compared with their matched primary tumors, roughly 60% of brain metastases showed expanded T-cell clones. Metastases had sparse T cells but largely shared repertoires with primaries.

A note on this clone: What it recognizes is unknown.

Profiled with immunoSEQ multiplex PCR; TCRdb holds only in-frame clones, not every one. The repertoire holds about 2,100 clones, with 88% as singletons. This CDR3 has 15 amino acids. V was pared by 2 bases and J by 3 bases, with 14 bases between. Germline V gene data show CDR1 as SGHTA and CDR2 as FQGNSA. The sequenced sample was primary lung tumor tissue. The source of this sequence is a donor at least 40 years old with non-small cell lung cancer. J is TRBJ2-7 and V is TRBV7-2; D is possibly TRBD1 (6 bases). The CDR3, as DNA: TGTGCCAGCAGCTTATACTTTGGGACACTCTACGAGCAGTACTTC. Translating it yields CASSLYFGTLYEQYF.